Listed here are 9 T cell receptor beta chains from one sample, sequenced in a study of monozygotic twins with inflammatory bowel disease. TCRdb re-called the 5' RACE reads and shows each CDR3 protein once, DNA omitted. The table lists around 190,000 distinct CDR3 sequences. Sequenced sample: blood. These receptors were taken from a human donor with ulcerative colitis or Crohn's disease, or a healthy co-twin of an affected twin (not recorded which).

The V call is TRBV19, the J call TRBJ2-3; TCRdb picks TRBD1, but there is no DNA to check that call. The CDR3 is 14 residues long. Germline CDR1 LNHDA, CDR2 SQIVND (reference sequence). CDR3 in amino acids: CASRTPGSTDTQYF.

This rearrangement joins TRBV5-1 to TRBJ1-6; TCRdb's D call, TRBD1, is unchecked because there is no DNA. CDR1 and CDR2 (germline): SGHRS, YFSETQ. CDR3 length: 17 amino acids. Here the CDR3 reads CASSLDGGGKYNSPLHF.

The genes are TRBV10-3 and TRBJ1-3; there is no DNA to check the TCRdb D call of TRBD1. Per the germline V gene, CDR1 is ENHRY and CDR2 is SYGVKD. The CDR3 contains 16 residues. The CDR3 loop is CAISPSRDRAGNTIYF.

This chain connects TRBV10-3 to TRBJ2-2; TCRdb's D call of TRBD1 is untestable without DNA. CDR1 and CDR2 (germline): ENHRY, SYGVKD. The CDR3 consists of 14 residues. This CDR3 reads CAIRTGTNTGELFF.

The V and J genes are TRBV5-6 and TRBJ2-2; as DNA is missing, the TRBD1 call by TCRdb cannot be tested. The length of the CDR3 is 16 residues. Germline V gene lookup returns CDR1 SGHDT and CDR2 YYEEEE. The CDR3: CASSLSRGLGTGELFF.

The rearrangement joins TRBV3-1 to TRBJ2-5; the TRBD1 assignment by TCRdb is unverifiable without DNA. The CDR3 covers 15 residues. The germline V gene encodes CDR1 LGHDT and CDR2 YNNKEL (reference sequence). Here the CDR3 reads CASSRVTGTVVPQYF.

V and J are TRBV20-1 and TRBJ1-2. CDR3 length: 13 residues. The V gene's germline CDR1 is DFQATT and CDR2 SNEGSKA (reference sequence). The CDR3 protein is CSARADLDYGYTF.

The chain is built from TRBV4-1 and TRBJ2-3; lacking DNA, the TRBD2 call made by TCRdb goes unchecked. The CDR3 has 14 residues. Germline CDR1 is MGHRA and CDR2 is YSYEKL. CDR3 sequence reads: CASSQVGSADTQYF.

The CDR3 is CASSSDLPYGYTF. V gene TRBV5-1 combines with J gene TRBJ1-2. Germline CDR1 and CDR2: SGHRS and YFSETQ. The CDR3 loop spans 13 amino acids.